Presented here are 12 T cell receptor beta chains from one specimen sequenced in a study of blood T cell repertoires in COVID-19. Only in-frame clones appear in the TCRdb table, and some are missing; sequencing was by immunoSEQ multiplex PCR. The table lists about 250,000 clones, around 80% of them singletons. Sample: peripheral blood. Source of these receptors: a man aged 80 or over with acute or convalescent COVID-19.

V is TRBV5-5 and J is TRBJ1-5; a possible D gene is TRBD1 (5 bases). Germline V gene lookup returns CDR1 SGHKS and CDR2 YYEKEE (reference sequence). CDR3 length: 13 residues. The V gene lost 3 bases and the J gene lost 11 bases, with 15 bases spanning the gap. The CDR3 DNA reads TGTGCCAGCAGCTCGGACACCCTTGTGTCCCAGCATTTT. Protein product: CASSSDTLVSQHF.

A word on this clone: The junction differs from germline at one of its ends, possibly a read error. The rearrangement joins TRBV6-5 to TRBJ2-2, with TRBD1 matching 9 bases. This CDR3 is 15 amino acids long. Per the germline V gene, CDR1 is MNHEY and CDR2 is SVGAGI. Here the CDR3 reads CASTADRGSTGQLFF. The CDR3 DNA reads as TGTGCCAGCACCGCGGACAGGGGCAGTACCGGGCAGCTGTTTTTT.

The J gene is TRBJ2-7, the V gene TRBV5-1; D call uncertain. Trimming took off 0 bases at V and 3 bases at J, with 13 bases between the two ends. There are 15 residues in the CDR3. Germline V gives CDR1 SGHRS, CDR2 YFSETQ. The CDR3 region has the DNA TGCGCCAGCAGCTTGGAGGCAGCAGACAACTACGAGCAGTACTTC. This gives the protein CASSLEAADNYEQYF.

The chain recombines TRBV3-1 (or the pseudogene TRBV3-2) with TRBJ2-7, with D perhaps TRBD1 (5 bases). The germline V gene encodes CDR1 LGHDT and CDR2 YNNKEL (reference sequence). This CDR3 has 16 amino acids. V was shortened by 1 base and J by 4 bases, with 17 bases between the two germline ends. DNA of the CDR3: TGTGCCAGCAGCCAAGGGGCCAGGCTATCAGGGTACGAGCAGTACTTC. This gives the protein CASSQGARLSGYEQYF.

Here the CDR3 DNA reads TGTGCCAGCCGATATAGCGGGACCCGCTACGAGCAGTACTTC. Translating gives CASRYSGTRYEQYF. V gene TRBV28 combines with J gene TRBJ2-7; 8 nucleotides match TRBD2. The length of the CDR3 is 14 residues. Unmatched junction bases numbered 9, after V lost 8 bases and J lost 3 bases. The germline gives CDR1 MDHEN, CDR2 SYDVKM.

The rearrangement links TRBV30 to TRBJ1-5; 7 bases line up with TRBD1. With V trimmed by 1 base and J by 5 bases, 11 bases remained unmatched. Germline V gives CDR1 GTSNPN, CDR2 SVGIG (reference sequence). The CDR3 loop spans 16 amino acids. The CDR3: CAWSAGGKGGHQPQHF. DNA of the CDR3: TGTGCCTGGAGTGCAGGGGGAAAAGGGGGACATCAGCCCCAGCATTTT.

The chain uses TRBV7-9 and TRBJ2-3; 10 positions agree with TRBD2. This CDR3 has 19 amino acids. The germline V gene has CDR1 SEHNR and CDR2 FQNEAQ (reference sequence). Trimming removed 1 base from V and 2 bases from J; junction bases left unmatched: 12. The CDR3 sequence is CASSLGSLAGALFTDTQYF. The CDR3 DNA is TGTGCCAGCAGCTTAGGTTCCCTAGCGGGAGCGCTCTTCACAGATACGCAGTATTTT.

The chain couples TRBV19 to TRBJ1-2; 9 bases line up with TRBD1. Germline assignment: CDR1 LNHDA and CDR2 SQIVND (reference sequence). The junction had 6 bases not matched to a gene; V was cut back by 7 bases and J by 3 bases. The CDR3 extends over 14 amino acids. The CDR3 is CASKGTGFDYGYTF. The CDR3 DNA sequence: TGTGCCAGTAAAGGGACAGGGTTTGACTATGGCTACACCTTC.

This chain joins TRBV2 and TRBJ2-1; weak D call: TRBD2 (6 bases). This CDR3 is built from 11 residues. V was trimmed by 4 bases and J by 10 bases, leaving 8 bases between them. The germline V gene has CDR1 SNHLY and CDR2 FYNNEI. The chain's CDR3 is CASSVGGEQFF. The CDR3 coding sequence is TGTGCCAGCAGTGTGGGGGGAGAGCAGTTCTTC.

The chain joins TRBV12-3 or TRBV12-4 to TRBJ1-2; D unclear. This CDR3 has 13 amino acids. The germline V and J ends were trimmed by 4 bases and 3 bases, with 9 bases remaining between them. As DNA, the CDR3 is TGTGCCAGCAGTTCGGGAGGGTACTATGGCTACACCTTC. Its translation is CASSSGGYYGYTF.

The J gene is TRBJ2-4, the V gene TRBV28; a possible D gene is TRBD2 (6 bases). V lost 5 bases, J lost 0 bases, and 11 bases lay in between. The CDR3 covers 15 residues. Germline loops: CDR1 MDHEN, CDR2 SYDVKM. Here the CDR3 DNA reads TGTGCCAGCAGTCCTAGCGACCTAGCCAAAAACATTCAGTACTTC. The encoded protein is CASSPSDLAKNIQYF.

The chain joins TRBV18 to TRBJ2-5; possibly TRBD1 for D (6 bases). This CDR3 contains 13 residues. V was pared by 5 bases and J by 4 bases, with 11 bases between. In germline, CDR1 is KGHSH, CDR2 LQKENI. This chain's CDR3 is CASSTTGPETQYF. Here the CDR3 DNA reads TGTGCCAGCTCAACGACAGGTCCAGAGACCCAGTACTTC. The whole variable domain, filled in from reference TRBV18 and TRBJ2-5, reads NAGVMQNPRHLVRRRGQEARLRCSPMKGHSHVYWYRQLPEEGLKFMVYLQKENIIDESGMPKERFSAEFPKEGPSILRIQQVVRGDSAAYFCASSTTGPETQYFGPGTRLLVL.